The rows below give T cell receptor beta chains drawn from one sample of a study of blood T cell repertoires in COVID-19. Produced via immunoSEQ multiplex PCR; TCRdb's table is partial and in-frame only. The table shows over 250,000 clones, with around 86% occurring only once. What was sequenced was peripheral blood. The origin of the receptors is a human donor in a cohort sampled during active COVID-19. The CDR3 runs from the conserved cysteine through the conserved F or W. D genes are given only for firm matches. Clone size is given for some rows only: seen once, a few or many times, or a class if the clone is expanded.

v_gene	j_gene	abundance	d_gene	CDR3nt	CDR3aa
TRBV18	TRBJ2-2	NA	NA	TGTGCCAGCTCACCACTCCAGCCGGGGGACACCGGGGAGCTGTTTTTT	CASSPLQPGDTGELFF
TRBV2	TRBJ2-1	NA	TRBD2	TGTGCCAGCAGTGAAGACTGGACTAGCGGGAGATCGACTACCTACAATGAGCAGTTCTTC	CASSEDWTSGRSTTYNEQFF
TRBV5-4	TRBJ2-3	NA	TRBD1	TGTGCCAGCAGCTTGGGAGGACAGGCAACAGATACGCAGTATTTT	CASSLGGQATDTQYF
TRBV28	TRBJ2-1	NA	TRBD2	TGTGCCAGCAGCTACCCCCTAGCGGGGTTTTACAATGAGCAGTTCTTC	CASSYPLAGFYNEQFF
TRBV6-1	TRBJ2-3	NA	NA	TGTGCCAGCAGTGAACCCAGGACACCCACAGATACGCAGTATTTT	CASSEPRTPTDTQYF
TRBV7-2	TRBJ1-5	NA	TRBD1	TGTGCCAGCAGCGAGGGACAGGGGTGGCTCCAGCATTTT	CASSEGQGWLQHF
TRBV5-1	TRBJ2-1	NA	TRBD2	TGCGCCAGCCATGGGACTAGCGGGAGCGATGAGCAGTTCTTC	CASHGTSGSDEQFF
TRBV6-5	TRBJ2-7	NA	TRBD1	TGTGCCAGCAGTACCGGGACAGCTACACGCGAGCAGTACTTC	CASSTGTATREQYF
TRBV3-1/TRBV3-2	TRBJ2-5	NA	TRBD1	TGTGCCAGCAGCCAGATAAGACAGGGGTCCCAAGAGACCCAGTACTTC	CASSQIRQGSQETQYF
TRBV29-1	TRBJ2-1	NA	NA	TGCAGCGTTGCGACCGGGACTGGGCAGTTCTTC	CSVATGTGQFF
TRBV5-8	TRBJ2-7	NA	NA	TGTGCCAGCAGCTTCTTAGGAGGGAGGTCCTACGAGCAGTACTTC	CASSFLGGRSYEQYF
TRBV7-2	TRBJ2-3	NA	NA	TGTGCCAGCAGCTCCCCCCCGGGCACAGATACGCAGTATTTT	CASSSPPGTDTQYF
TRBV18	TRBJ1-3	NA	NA	TGTGCCAGCTCACCTTCGGGAGCCTCGGATGGAAACACCATATATTTT	CASSPSGASDGNTIYF
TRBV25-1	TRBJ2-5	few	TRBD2	TGTGCCAGCAGTGAATCCCTAGCGGGACGTATAGGAGTGACCCAGTACTTC	CASSESLAGRIGVTQYF
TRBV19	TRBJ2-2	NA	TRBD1	TGTGCCAGTAGTATAGATCGGACAGGGGCCGGGGAGCTGTTTTTT	CASSIDRTGAGELFF
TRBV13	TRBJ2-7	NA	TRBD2	TGTGCCAGCAGCCTGGGACTAGATCTCGGTGAGCAGTACTTC	CASSLGLDLGEQYF
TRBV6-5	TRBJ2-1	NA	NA	TGTGCCACCCGCCGGGACACCGCTTACAATGAGCAGTTCTTC	CATRRDTAYNEQFF
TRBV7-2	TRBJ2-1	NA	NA	TGTGCCAGCAGCTTGACAGAGACCTACAATGAGCAGTTCTTC	CASSLTETYNEQFF
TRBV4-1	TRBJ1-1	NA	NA	TGCGCCAGCAGCCCTTTCAGGGACACTGAAGCTTTCTTT	CASSPFRDTEAFF
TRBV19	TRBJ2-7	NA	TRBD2	TGTGCCAGTAGTATTTGGCTAGCGGGACCCTACGAGCAGTACTTC	CASSIWLAGPYEQYF